This passage covers 27 T cell receptor beta chains from one sample sequenced in a study of neurological immune-mediated disorders. TCRdb re-analysed the 5' RACE reads in MiXCR, keeping a single row per CDR3 protein. The sample lists 55,000 or so distinct CDR3 sequences; about 4.2% were seen once. The sample was PBMCs. Receptors were obtained from a man over 45 with multiple sclerosis.

V and J are TRBV24-1 and TRBJ2-1; D may be TRBD2 (6 bases). CDR3 length equals 13 residues. The germline V gene has CDR1 KGHDR and CDR2 SFDVKD. V was trimmed by 6 bases and J by 6 bases, leaving 11 bases between them. The CDR3, as DNA: TGTGCCACCAGTTTACTAGCCTCCAATGAGCAGTTCTTC. This sequence encodes CATSLLASNEQFF.

There are many counts of this clonotype. The chain employs TRBV28 and TRBJ2-4; either TRBD1 or TRBD2 may supply D (5 bases each). Looked up from germline, CDR1 is MDHEN and CDR2 is SYDVKM. CDR3 length equals 15 residues. V was clipped by 6 bases and J by 8 bases, with 20 bases between them. This CDR3 is CASSRTPDGTYIQYF. In DNA, the CDR3 is TGTGCCAGCAGCCGCACCCCGGACGGGACGTACATTCAGTACTTC.

A few counts support this clonotype. V usage is TRBV11-2 and J usage is TRBJ1-2; the D is unclear. The germline V gene encodes CDR1 SGHAT and CDR2 FQNNGV. Trimming took off 2 bases at V and 8 bases at J, with 9 bases between the two ends. The CDR3 contains 12 residues. The CDR3 DNA reads as TGTGCCAGCAGCTTATATTTGGAAGGCTACACCTTC. This encodes CASSLYLEGYTF.

There are many counts of this clonotype. The rearrangement uses TRBV12-3 or TRBV12-4 and TRBJ2-2; 10 positions agree with TRBD2. V gave up 3 bases and J gave up 3 bases; unmatched junction bases: 1. This CDR3 comprises 15 residues. The CDR3 region has the DNA TGTGCCAGCAGTTTTCTAGCGGGAGACACCGGGGAGCTGTTTTTT. Amino acids: CASSFLAGDTGELFF.

The table lists this clonotype with many counts. The chain joins TRBV5-1 to TRBJ2-1; D perhaps matches TRBD2 (6 bases). V lost 0 bases, J lost 8 bases, and 15 bases lay in between. The CDR3 consists of 15 residues. Germline-derived CDR1 and CDR2 are SGHRS and YFSETQ. The CDR3 DNA reads as TGCGCCAGCAGCTTGGCCGGAGGGAGCTTCGATGAGCAGTTCTTC. It specifies CASSLAGGSFDEQFF.

Regarding this clonotype: The junction does not match germline at one end; this may be a read error. This rearrangement joins TRBV28 to TRBJ2-4, with 11 bases fitting TRBD2. The V gene's germline CDR1 is MDHEN and CDR2 SYDVKM. This CDR3 comprises 19 residues. The CDR3, as DNA: TGTGCCAGCAGTACCCAGCGCCTAGCGGGAGGAATGGCCAAAAAAATTCAGTACTTC. The encoded protein is CASSTQRLAGGMAKKIQYF.

The table lists this clonotype with many counts. The chain couples TRBV7-9 to TRBJ2-3; D remains unclear. CDR3 size: 14 residues. The ends were cut back, 5 bases at V and 2 bases at J, with 11 bases in the middle. Per the germline V gene, CDR1 is SEHNR and CDR2 is FQNEAQ (reference sequence). CDR3 loop: CASSPLDFTDTQYF. The CDR3 DNA reads as TGTGCCAGCAGCCCCTTAGACTTCACAGATACGCAGTATTTT.

The rearrangement uses TRBV27 and TRBJ2-2; D gene unclear. The CDR3 totals 14 residues. Germline V gives CDR1 MNHEY, CDR2 SMNVEV (reference sequence). The ends were cut back, 2 bases at V and 2 bases at J, with 6 bases in the middle. DNA for the CDR3: TGTGCCAGCAGTTTAGGCAGAAACACCGGGGAGCTGTTTTTT. Residues: CASSLGRNTGELFF.

This clonotype was seen many times. The CDR3: CAIRSTSGSFDEQFF. CDR3 bases: TGTGCCATCAGATCTACTAGCGGGAGTTTCGATGAGCAGTTCTTC. This sequence joins TRBV10-3 and TRBJ2-1, with 11 bases identical to TRBD2. V shed 6 bases and J 8 bases; nucleotides not matched to a gene: 9. Germline loops: CDR1 ENHRY, CDR2 SYGVKD. This CDR3 contains 15 residues.

This clonotype was picked up many times. This chain connects TRBV20-1 to TRBJ2-1; possibly TRBD1 for D (5 bases). Germline CDR1 and CDR2: DFQATT and SNEGSKA (reference sequence). The length of the CDR3 is 15 residues. Trimming left V 2 bases short and J 5 bases short, with 16 bases between. The CDR3, as DNA: TGCAGTGCTAGAAAATTCGGTACAGGAGACAATGAGCAGTTCTTC. Translation gives CSARKFGTGDNEQFF.

This clonotype was seen repeatedly, ten times or more. The rearrangement links TRBV5-1 to TRBJ2-3, with 8 bases matching TRBD2. CDR3 length equals 18 residues. The trim removed 1 base at V and 3 bases at J, leaving 13 bases unmatched. The germline gives CDR1 SGHRS, CDR2 YFSETQ. The CDR3 reads CASSLRGGGGGRTDTQYF. The CDR3 region has the DNA TGCGCCAGCAGCTTGCGGGGAGGAGGTGGCGGGAGGACAGATACGCAGTATTTT. Based on the CDR3 plus reference TRBV5-1 and TRBJ2-3, the full variable domain is KAGVTQTPRYLIKTRGQQVTLSCSPISGHRSVSWYQQTPGQGLQFLFEYFSETQRNKGNFPGRFSGRQFSNSRSEMNVSTLELGDSALYLCASSLRGGGGGRTDTQYFGPGTRLTVL.

Only a few counts were recorded for this clonotype. This may stem from a read error, because a much larger clone lies one nucleotide away. V gene TRBV12-3 or TRBV12-4 combines with J gene TRBJ2-5; D tentatively reads TRBD1 or TRBD2 (5 bases each). Trimming stripped 4 bases from V and 5 bases from J, with 14 bases between. The CDR3 is made up of 14 amino acids. The CDR3: CASSSGERDETQYF. Written as DNA, the CDR3 is TGTGCCAGCAGTTCCGGGGAAAGGGACGAGACCCAGTACTTC.

The sample holds many counts of this clonotype. This chain links TRBV10-3 with TRBJ2-5, with D maybe TRBD2 (6 bases). Per germline, CDR1 ENHRY and CDR2 SYGVKD. The V end lost 4 bases, the J end lost 5 bases, and 11 bases lay between the germline ends. This CDR3 comprises 13 residues. The CDR3 bases are TGTGCCATCAGTGCTGGCGGGATCGAGACCCAGTACTTC. Protein: CAISAGGIETQYF.

In this sample, this clonotype turned up many times. CDR3 DNA: TGTGCCATCATAGACCAACACTCCTACGAGCAGTACTTC. It encodes CAIIDQHSYEQYF. The chain links TRBV10-3 to TRBJ2-7; no definite D call. Trimming stripped 7 bases from V and 0 bases from J, with 10 bases between. The CDR3 loop spans 13 amino acids. CDR1 and CDR2 (germline): ENHRY, SYGVKD.

This clonotype has more than one count but fewer than ten. Mismatch with germline at one junction end may stem from a read error. The V call is TRBV20-1, the J call TRBJ1-5; D gene unclear. The CDR3 has 14 amino acids. Germline CDR1 DFQATT, CDR2 SNEGSKA (reference sequence). CDR3 loop: CSARTEYSNQPQNF. The CDR3 coding sequence is TGCAGTGCGAGGACGGAATATAGCAATCAGCCCCAGAATTTT.

The rearrangement joins TRBV20-1 to TRBJ1-1, with D maybe TRBD1 (5 bases). CDR3 length: 13 residues. Per germline, CDR1 DFQATT and CDR2 SNEGSKA (reference sequence). Trimming stripped 6 bases from V and 0 bases from J, with 11 bases between. CDR3 sequence (DNA): TGCAGTGCAGGGGCTGAGATGAACACTGAAGCTTTCTTT. Translation: CSAGAEMNTEAFF.

The sample holds many counts of this clonotype. The chain combines TRBV29-1 with TRBJ2-7, with D perhaps matching TRBD2 (5 bases). V lost 7 bases and J 1 base, leaving 17 bases between the germline ends. The germline CDR1 and CDR2 sequences are SQVTM and ANQGSEA. The length of the CDR3 is 14 residues. The CDR3 protein is CSAVRDDRSYEQYF. The CDR3, as DNA: TGCAGCGCTGTTCGGGATGACCGATCCTACGAGCAGTACTTC.

This clonotype was found many times. The rearrangement links TRBV29-1 to TRBJ1-3; D uncertain. V was clipped by 2 bases and J by 12 bases, with 11 bases between them. This CDR3 has 11 amino acids. CDR1 is SQVTM and CDR2 is ANQGSEA in the germline V gene. CDR3 DNA: TGCAGCGTTGAAATACGCCAGATCATATATTTT. Protein product: CSVEIRQIIYF.

This clonotype showed up just a few times. The V and J genes are TRBV9 and TRBJ2-3; TRBD1 agrees at 7 bases. There are 15 residues in the CDR3. V lost 3 bases to trimming and J lost 2 bases; unmatched junction nucleotides: 6. In germline, CDR1 is SGDLS, CDR2 YYNGEE. The CDR3 sequence: CASSATGMNTDTQYF. CDR3 in DNA: TGTGCCAGCAGCGCGACAGGGATGAACACAGATACGCAGTATTTT.

This clonotype was recorded at least ten times. The rearrangement uses TRBV6-5 and TRBJ2-2; D might be TRBD1 (5 bases). The germline CDR1 and CDR2 sequences are MNHEY and SVGAGI. V shed 4 bases and J shed 1 base, with 7 bases lying between them. The CDR3 totals 14 residues. In DNA form, the CDR3 reads TGTGCCAGCAGTTCCAGGGTGAACACCGGGGAGCTGTTTTTT. Its protein is CASSSRVNTGELFF.

This clonotype was detected ten times or more. J is TRBJ2-2 and V is TRBV4-1, with 15 bases identical to TRBD2. V lost 4 bases, J lost 7 bases, and 4 bases stayed unmatched. Per the germline V gene, CDR1 is MGHRA and CDR2 is YSYEKL. This CDR3 contains 16 residues. The DNA of the CDR3 is TGCGCCAGCAGCCGGACTAGCGGGAGGGCCGGCGGGGAGCTGTTTTTT. Amino acids: CASSRTSGRAGGELFF.

In this sample, this clonotype turned up many times. J is TRBJ2-5 and V is TRBV7-2; the D gene is possibly TRBD2 (8 bases). The germline V and J ends were trimmed by 7 bases and 4 bases, with 19 bases remaining between them. The CDR3 covers 15 residues. Looked up from germline, CDR1 is SGHTA and CDR2 is FQGNSA. CDR3 loop: CASNLPRGDRETQYF. CDR3 sequence (DNA): TGTGCCAGCAACCTCCCGCGGGGGGACAGAGAGACCCAGTACTTC. The variable domain in full, with the rest retrieved from reference TRBV7-2 and TRBJ2-5, is GAGVSQSPSNKVTEKGKDVELRCDPISGHTALYWYRQSLGQGLEFLIYFQGNSAPDKSGLPSDRFSAERTGGSVSTLTIQRTQQEDSAVYLCASNLPRGDRETQYFGPGTRLLVL.

This clonotype was picked up many times. The V gene is TRBV7-3, the J gene TRBJ2-1, with 14 bases fitting TRBD2. V lost 5 bases to trimming and J lost 6 bases; unmatched junction nucleotides: 6. Germline CDR1 reads SGHTA; CDR2 reads FQGTGA. The CDR3 is 16 amino acids. CDR3 loop: CASSPRLAGGFNEQFF. The CDR3, as DNA: TGTGCCAGCAGCCCCCGACTAGCGGGAGGGTTCAATGAGCAGTTCTTC.

This clonotype showed up many times. This CDR3 reads CSASGVNYGYTF. CDR3 nucleotides: TGCAGTGCTAGTGGGGTAAACTATGGCTACACCTTC. This chain links TRBV20-1 with TRBJ1-2, with no clear D. There are 12 residues in the CDR3. The germline V gene encodes CDR1 DFQATT and CDR2 SNEGSKA (reference sequence). V lost 3 bases and J 2 bases, leaving 7 bases between the germline ends.

This clonotype was observed many times. This sequence joins TRBV5-1 and TRBJ2-6; a weak D match, TRBD2 (5 bases). Germline assignment: CDR1 SGHRS and CDR2 YFSETQ. CDR3 length: 16 residues. Between the trimmed V and J ends, which lost 0 bases and 0 bases, there was a span of 7 bases. The CDR3 DNA is TGCGCCAGCAGCTTGGATGGGAGCTCTGGGGCCAACGTCCTGACTTTC. It encodes CASSLDGSSGANVLTF.

This clonotype has a count of ten or more. This rearrangement joins TRBV29-1 to TRBJ1-4; unclear D gene. Germline loops: CDR1 SQVTM, CDR2 ANQGSEA. This CDR3 is 15 amino acids long. Trimming removed 3 bases at V and 8 bases at J, with 19 bases between. The CDR3, as DNA: TGCAGCGTTGAGATCCAAGACTCAGTAAGAGAAAAACTGTTTTTT. It codes for CSVEIQDSVREKLFF.

This clonotype was recorded at least ten times. V and J are TRBV12-3 or TRBV12-4 and TRBJ1-2, with D possibly matching TRBD1 (6 bases). Trimming pared 6 bases from V and 8 bases from J, leaving 16 bases between. The CDR3 sequence is 13 residues long. CDR3 nucleotide sequence: TGTGCCAGCAGAGAAACAGGGTTGGACGGCTACACCTTC. Protein: CASRETGLDGYTF.